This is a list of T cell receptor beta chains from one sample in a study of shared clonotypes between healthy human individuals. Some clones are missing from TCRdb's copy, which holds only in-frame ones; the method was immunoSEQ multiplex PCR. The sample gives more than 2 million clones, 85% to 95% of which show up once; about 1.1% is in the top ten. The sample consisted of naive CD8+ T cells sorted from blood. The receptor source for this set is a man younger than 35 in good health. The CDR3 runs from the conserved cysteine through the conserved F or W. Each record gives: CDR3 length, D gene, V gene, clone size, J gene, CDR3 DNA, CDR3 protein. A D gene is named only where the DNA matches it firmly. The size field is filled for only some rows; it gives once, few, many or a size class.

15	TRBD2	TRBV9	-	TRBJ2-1	TGTGCCAGCAGCCCGGAGACTAGCGGCCACAATGAGCAGTTCTTC	CASSPETSGHNEQFF
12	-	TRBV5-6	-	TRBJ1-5	TGTGCCAGCAGCTTGTCCAATCAGCCCCAGCATTTT	CASSLSNQPQHF
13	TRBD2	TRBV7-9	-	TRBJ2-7	TGTGCCAGCAGGCCGACTAGCGGCTACGAGCAGTACTTC	CASRPTSGYEQYF
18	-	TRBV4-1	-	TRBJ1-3	TGCGCCAGCAGCCAAATCTCGGCCGGGACACTCTCTGGAAACACCATATATTTT	CASSQISAGTLSGNTIYF
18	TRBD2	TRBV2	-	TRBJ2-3	TGTGCCAGCAGTGATTGGACTAGCGGGGGGGAGGGCACAGATACGCAGTATTTT	CASSDWTSGGEGTDTQYF
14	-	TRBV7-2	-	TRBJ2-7	TGTGCCAGCAGCCGCGGGACAGAACTCTACGAGCAGTACTTC	CASSRGTELYEQYF
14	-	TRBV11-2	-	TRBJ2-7	TGTGCCAGCAGCTTCAAACCGTTAGCCTACGAGCAGTACTTC	CASSFKPLAYEQYF
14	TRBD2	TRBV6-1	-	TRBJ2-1	TGTGCCAGCAGTGTTCTGGGACTAGCTGGCGAGCAGTTCTTC	CASSVLGLAGEQFF
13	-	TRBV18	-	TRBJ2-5	TGTGCCAGCTCACCAGAAGTTCAAGAGACCCAGTACTTC	CASSPEVQETQYF
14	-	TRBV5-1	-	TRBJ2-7	TGCGCCAGCAGCTCCGCGGACAGCTCCTACGAGCAGTACTTC	CASSSADSSYEQYF
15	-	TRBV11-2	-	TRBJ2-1	TGTGCCAGCAGCTTAGGCAGACCCGGGGAGAATGAGCAGTTCTTC	CASSLGRPGENEQFF
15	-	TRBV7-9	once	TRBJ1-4	TGTGCCAGCAGCTTAGCGCAGGAGGAGGGTGAAAAACTGTTTTTT	CASSLAQEEGEKLFF
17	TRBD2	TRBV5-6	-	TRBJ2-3	TGTGCCAGCAGCCCGGATGGACTAGCGGGACTTGCAGATACGCAGTATTTT	CASSPDGLAGLADTQYF
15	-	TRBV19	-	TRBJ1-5	TGTGCCAGTAGCCTGCTAGGGGGGGGCAATCAGCCCCAGCATTTT	CASSLLGGGNQPQHF
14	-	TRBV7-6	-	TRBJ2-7	TGTGCCAGCAGCTTAAGTCACAGCTCCTACGAGCAGTACTTC	CASSLSHSSYEQYF
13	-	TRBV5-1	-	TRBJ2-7	TGCGCCAGCAGCTTGCGCAGTCATTACGAGCAGTACTTC	CASSLRSHYEQYF
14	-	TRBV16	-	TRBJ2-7	TGTGCCAGCAGCCCGGCGGGGAGCTCCTACGAGCAGTACTTC	CASSPAGSSYEQYF
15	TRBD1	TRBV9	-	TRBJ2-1	TGTGCCAGCAGCGATGGGACAGGGAGTACCTATGAGCAGTTCTTC	CASSDGTGSTYEQFF
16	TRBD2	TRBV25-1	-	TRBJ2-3	TGTGCCAGCAGTGAATGGACTAGCGTAAGCACAGATACGCAGTATTTT	CASSEWTSVSTDTQYF
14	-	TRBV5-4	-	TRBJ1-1	TGTGCCAGCAGCACAGAGACAGCGAACACTGAAGCTTTCTTT	CASSTETANTEAFF
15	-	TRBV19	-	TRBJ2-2	TGTGCCAGTAGTACTTATAGACTGAACACCGGGGAGCTGTTTTTT	CASSTYRLNTGELFF
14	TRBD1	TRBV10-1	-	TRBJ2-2	TGCGCCAGCAGTGAGGGACAGGGAACCGGGGAGCTGTTTTTT	CASSEGQGTGELFF
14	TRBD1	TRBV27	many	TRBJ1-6	TGTGCCAGCAGTTCTGACAGGGGGATTTCACCCCTCCACTTT	CASSSDRGISPLHF
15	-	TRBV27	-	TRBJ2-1	TGTGCCAGCAGTTTGGTGGGGGGGCTTTACAATGAGCAGTTCTTC	CASSLVGGLYNEQFF
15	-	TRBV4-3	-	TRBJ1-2	TGCGCCAGCAGCCCCCGTGCGGCAGCGGAGTATGGCTACACCTTC	CASSPRAAAEYGYTF
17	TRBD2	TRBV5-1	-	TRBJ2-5	TGCGCCAGCAGCGGGGAACTAGCGGGAGTTTGGGGTGAGACCCAGTACTTC	CASSGELAGVWGETQYF
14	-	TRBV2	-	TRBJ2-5	TGTGCCAGCAGTGAGGGCTTGGCCGGGGAGACCCAGTACTTC	CASSEGLAGETQYF
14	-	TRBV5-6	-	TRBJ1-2	TGTGCCAGCAGCAGGAAGAGAGCTAACTATGGCTACACCTTC	CASSRKRANYGYTF
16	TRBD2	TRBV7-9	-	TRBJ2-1	TGTGCCAGCAGCCCCGATAGCGGGAGCTCCTACAATGAGCAGTTCTTC	CASSPDSGSSYNEQFF
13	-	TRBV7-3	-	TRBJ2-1	TGTGCCAGCAGCCAACTCCCTTACAATGAGCAGTTCTTC	CASSQLPYNEQFF
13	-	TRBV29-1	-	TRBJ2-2	TGCAGCGCTCCGGGACCGAACACCGGGGAGCTGTTTTTT	CSAPGPNTGELFF
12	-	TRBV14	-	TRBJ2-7	TGTGCCAGAGAGGTACAGGACTACGAGCAGTACTTC	CAREVQDYEQYF
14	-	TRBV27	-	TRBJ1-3	TGTGCCAGCAAACACCTAGGCTCTGGAAACACCATATATTTT	CASKHLGSGNTIYF
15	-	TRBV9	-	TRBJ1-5	TGTGCCAGCAGCGTAGGGGCGGATAGCAATCAGCCCCAGCATTTT	CASSVGADSNQPQHF
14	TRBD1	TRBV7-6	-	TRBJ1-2	TGTGCCAGCAGCTTAGATCAGGGGGCGCGCGGCTACACCTTC	CASSLDQGARGYTF
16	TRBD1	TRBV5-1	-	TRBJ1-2	TGCGCCAGCAGACCTCTCCTCCAGGGGGAGAGCTATGGCTACACCTTC	CASRPLLQGESYGYTF
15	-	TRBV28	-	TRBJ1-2	TGTGCCAGCAGTTCGGTGGAGGGGGGAGGCTATGGCTACACCTTC	CASSSVEGGGYGYTF
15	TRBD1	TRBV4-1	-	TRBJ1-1	TGCGCCAGCAGCTACGCCGGACAGGGAGTAACTGAAGCTTTCTTT	CASSYAGQGVTEAFF
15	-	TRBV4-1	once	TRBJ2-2	TGCGCCAGCAGCCCCCCCGGGATGGGGGCCGGGGAGCTGTTTTTT	CASSPPGMGAGELFF
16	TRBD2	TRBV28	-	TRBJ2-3	TGTGCCAGCAGTCAAAGACTAGCGGGGTTGACAGATACGCAGTATTTT	CASSQRLAGLTDTQYF
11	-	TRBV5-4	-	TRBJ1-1	TGTGCCAGCGGGGAAAACACTGAAGCTTTCTTT	CASGENTEAFF
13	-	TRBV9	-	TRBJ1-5	TGTGCCAGCAGCCCGGGGGGTGATCAGCCCCAGCATTTT	CASSPGGDQPQHF
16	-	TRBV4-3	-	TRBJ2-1	TGCGCCAGCAGCCAAGATTTGACGGGAGCCTACAATGAGCAGTTCTTC	CASSQDLTGAYNEQFF
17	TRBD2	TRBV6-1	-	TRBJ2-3	TGTGCCAGCAGTGGGACTAGCGGGACCCCGAGCACAGATACGCAGTATTTT	CASSGTSGTPSTDTQYF
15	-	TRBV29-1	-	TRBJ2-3	TGCAGCGTTGAGGTGGCTAGCGTCAACACAGATACGCAGTATTTT	CSVEVASVNTDTQYF
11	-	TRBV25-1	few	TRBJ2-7	TGTGCCAGCAGTCGGGGCAGGGAGCAGTACTTC	CASSRGREQYF
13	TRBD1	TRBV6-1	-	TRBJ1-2	TGTGCCAGCAGTGAAAACCAGGGGGATGGCTACACCTTC	CASSENQGDGYTF
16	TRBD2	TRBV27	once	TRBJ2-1	TGTGCCAGCACCATAAAGCGGGAGGGCCCCTACAATGAGCAGTTCTTC	CASTIKREGPYNEQFF
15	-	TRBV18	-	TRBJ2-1	TGTGCCAGCTCACCCATCCGGCCCCCCTACAATGAGCAGTTCTTC	CASSPIRPPYNEQFF
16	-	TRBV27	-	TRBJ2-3	TGTGCCAGCAGTTCTACAGATCATCTTAGCACAGATACGCAGTATTTT	CASSSTDHLSTDTQYF
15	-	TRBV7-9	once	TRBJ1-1	TGTGCCAGCAGCTCCATTCACGGGGTGAACACTGAAGCTTTCTTT	CASSSIHGVNTEAFF
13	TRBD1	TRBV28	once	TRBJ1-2	TGTGCCAGCAGTTCCCTGACAGGGAGCGGCTACACCTTC	CASSSLTGSGYTF
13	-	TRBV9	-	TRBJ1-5	TGTGCCAGCAGCGTAAGTTACAATCAGCCCCAGCATTTT	CASSVSYNQPQHF